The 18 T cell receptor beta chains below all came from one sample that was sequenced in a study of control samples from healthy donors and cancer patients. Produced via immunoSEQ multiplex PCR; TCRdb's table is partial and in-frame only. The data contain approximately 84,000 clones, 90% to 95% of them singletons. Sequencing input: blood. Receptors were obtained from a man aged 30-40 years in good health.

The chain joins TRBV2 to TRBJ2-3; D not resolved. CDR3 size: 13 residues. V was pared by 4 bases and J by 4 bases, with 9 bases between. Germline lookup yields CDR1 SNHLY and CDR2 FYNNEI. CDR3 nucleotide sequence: TGTGCCAGCAGTGTCCGTCTAGCAGATACGCAGTATTTT. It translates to CASSVRLADTQYF.

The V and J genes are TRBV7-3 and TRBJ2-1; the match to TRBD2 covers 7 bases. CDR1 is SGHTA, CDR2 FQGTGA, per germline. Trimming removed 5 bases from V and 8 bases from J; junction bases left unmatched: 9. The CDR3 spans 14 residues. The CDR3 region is CASSRGLSGDEQFF. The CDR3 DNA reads TGTGCCAGCAGCCGGGGACTATCGGGGGATGAGCAGTTCTTC.

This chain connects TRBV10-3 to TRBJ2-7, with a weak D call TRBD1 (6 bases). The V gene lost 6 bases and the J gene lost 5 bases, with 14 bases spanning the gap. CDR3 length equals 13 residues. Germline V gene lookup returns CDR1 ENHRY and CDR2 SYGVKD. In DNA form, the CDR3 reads TGTGCCATCAGCCCGACAGGATCGGACGAGCAGTACTTC. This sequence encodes CAISPTGSDEQYF.

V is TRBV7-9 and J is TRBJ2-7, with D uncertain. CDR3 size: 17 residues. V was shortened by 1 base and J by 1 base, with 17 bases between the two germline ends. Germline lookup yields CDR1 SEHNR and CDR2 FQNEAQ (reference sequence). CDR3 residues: CASSLVIGQEKSYEQYF. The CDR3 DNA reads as TGTGCCAGCAGCTTAGTAATCGGTCAGGAGAAATCCTACGAGCAGTACTTC.

The DNA for the CDR3 is TGCGCCAGCAGCCTCTTGGACAGGGTCAATTCACCCCTCCACTTT. It is translated as CASSLLDRVNSPLHF. This chain links TRBV4-3 with TRBJ1-6, with 8 positions matching TRBD1. Trimming removed 4 bases from V and 7 bases from J; junction bases left unmatched: 6. The CDR3 is 15 amino acids. Per germline, CDR1 LGHNA and CDR2 YSLEER.

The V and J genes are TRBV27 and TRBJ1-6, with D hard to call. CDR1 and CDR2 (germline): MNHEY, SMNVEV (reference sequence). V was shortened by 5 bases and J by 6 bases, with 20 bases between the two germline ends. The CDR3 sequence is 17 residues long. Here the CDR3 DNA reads TGTGCCAGCAGTCCAGACATTAGTCACCGGTTTAATTCACCCCTCCACTTT. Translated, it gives CASSPDISHRFNSPLHF.

The CDR3 region is CASSQDGERGQPQHF. The CDR3 DNA is TGCGCCAGCAGCCAAGACGGGGAACGGGGGCAGCCCCAGCATTTT. The chain links TRBV4-3 to TRBJ1-5; maybe TRBD1 (5 bases). The V and J ends lost 0 bases and 7 bases respectively, with 13 bases between them. The CDR3 has 15 residues. Germline CDR1 LGHNA, CDR2 YSLEER.

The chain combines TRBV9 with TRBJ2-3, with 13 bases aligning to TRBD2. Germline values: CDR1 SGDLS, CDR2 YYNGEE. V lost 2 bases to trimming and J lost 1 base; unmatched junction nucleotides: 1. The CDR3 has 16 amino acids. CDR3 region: CASSVGTSGGTDTQYF. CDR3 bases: TGTGCCAGCAGCGTGGGGACTAGCGGGGGCACAGATACGCAGTATTTT.

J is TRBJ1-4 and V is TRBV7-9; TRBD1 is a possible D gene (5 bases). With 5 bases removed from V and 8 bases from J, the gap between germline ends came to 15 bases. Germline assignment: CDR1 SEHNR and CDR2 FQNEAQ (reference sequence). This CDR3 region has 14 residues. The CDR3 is CASSTTVRGEKLFF. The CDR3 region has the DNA TGTGCCAGCAGCACGACAGTTCGGGGGGAAAAACTGTTTTTT.

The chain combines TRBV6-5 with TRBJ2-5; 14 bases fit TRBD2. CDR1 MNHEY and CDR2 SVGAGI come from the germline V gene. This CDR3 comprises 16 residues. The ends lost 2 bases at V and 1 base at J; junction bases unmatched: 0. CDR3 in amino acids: CASSYGLAGGQETQYF. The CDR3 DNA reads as TGTGCCAGCAGTTACGGACTAGCGGGGGGCCAAGAGACCCAGTACTTC.

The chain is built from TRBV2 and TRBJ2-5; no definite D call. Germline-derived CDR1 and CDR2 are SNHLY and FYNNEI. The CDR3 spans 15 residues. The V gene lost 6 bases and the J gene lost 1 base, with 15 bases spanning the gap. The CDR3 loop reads CASSLPSGIQETQYF. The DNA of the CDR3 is TGTGCCAGCAGCCTGCCCTCTGGGATCCAAGAGACCCAGTACTTC.

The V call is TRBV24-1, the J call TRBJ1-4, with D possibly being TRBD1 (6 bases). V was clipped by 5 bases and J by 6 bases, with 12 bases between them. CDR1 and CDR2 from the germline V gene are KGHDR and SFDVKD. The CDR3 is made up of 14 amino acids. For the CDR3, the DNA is TGTGCCACCAGTGGAGGGGGGCGGCATGAAAAACTGTTTTTT. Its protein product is CATSGGGRHEKLFF.

As DNA, the CDR3 is TGTGCCAGCAGTTTGTTTTTAGCGGGAGGCCGAGATGAGCAGTTCTTC. Translated: CASSLFLAGGRDEQFF. This chain links TRBV27 with TRBJ2-1; 10 bases fit TRBD2. CDR3 length equals 16 residues. Germline V lookup: CDR1 MNHEY, CDR2 SMNVEV (reference sequence). V gave up 3 bases and J gave up 8 bases; unmatched junction bases: 10.

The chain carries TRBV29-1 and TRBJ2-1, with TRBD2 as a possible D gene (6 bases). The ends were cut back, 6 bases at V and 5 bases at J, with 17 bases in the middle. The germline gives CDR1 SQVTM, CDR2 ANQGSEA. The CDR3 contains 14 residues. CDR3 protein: CSVEGGTGHNEQFF. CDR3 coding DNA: TGCAGCGTGGAGGGCGGGACTGGGCACAATGAGCAGTTCTTC.

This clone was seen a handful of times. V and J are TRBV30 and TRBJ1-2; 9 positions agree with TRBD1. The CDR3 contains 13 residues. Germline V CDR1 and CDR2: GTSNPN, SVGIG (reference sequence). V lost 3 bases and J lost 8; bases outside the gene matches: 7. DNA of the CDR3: TGTGCCTGGAGGTTACAGGGGGCGCAGGGCTACACCTTC. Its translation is CAWRLQGAQGYTF.

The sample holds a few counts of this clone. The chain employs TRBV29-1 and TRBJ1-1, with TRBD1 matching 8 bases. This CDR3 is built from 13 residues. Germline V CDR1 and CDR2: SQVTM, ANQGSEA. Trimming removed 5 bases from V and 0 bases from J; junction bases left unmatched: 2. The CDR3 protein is CSVWTGMNTEAFF. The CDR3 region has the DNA TGCAGCGTTTGGACAGGGATGAACACTGAAGCTTTCTTT.

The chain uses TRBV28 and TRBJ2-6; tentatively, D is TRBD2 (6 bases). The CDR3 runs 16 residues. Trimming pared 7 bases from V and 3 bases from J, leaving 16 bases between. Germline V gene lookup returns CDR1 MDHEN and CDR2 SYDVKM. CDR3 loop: CASTNPPGVGANVLTF. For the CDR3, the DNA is TGTGCCAGCACGAACCCGCCGGGGGTTGGGGCCAACGTCCTGACTTTC.

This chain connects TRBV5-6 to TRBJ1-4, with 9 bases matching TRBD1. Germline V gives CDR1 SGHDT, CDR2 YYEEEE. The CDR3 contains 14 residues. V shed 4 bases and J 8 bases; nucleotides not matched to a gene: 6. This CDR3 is CASSLGQGVEKLFF. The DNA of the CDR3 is TGTGCCAGCAGCCTGGGACAGGGAGTCGAAAAACTGTTTTTT.